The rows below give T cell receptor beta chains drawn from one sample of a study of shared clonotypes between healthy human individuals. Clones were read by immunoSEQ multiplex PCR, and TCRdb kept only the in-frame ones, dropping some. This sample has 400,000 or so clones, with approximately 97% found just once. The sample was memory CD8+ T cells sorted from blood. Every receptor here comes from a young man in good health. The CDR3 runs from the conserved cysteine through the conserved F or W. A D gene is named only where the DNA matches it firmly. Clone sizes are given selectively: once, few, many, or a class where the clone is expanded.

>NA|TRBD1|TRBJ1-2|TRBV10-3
CAISNRDRGHGYTF
TGTGCCATCAGCAACCGGGACAGGGGGCATGGCTACACCTTC
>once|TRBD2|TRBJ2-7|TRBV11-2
CASSYFSSGAYEQYF
TGTGCCAGCAGCTATTTTAGTAGCGGGGCCTACGAGCAGTACTTC
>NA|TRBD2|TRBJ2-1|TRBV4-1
CASSQERGLAGGYNEQFF
TGCGCCAGCAGCCAAGAGCGAGGGCTAGCGGGCGGATACAATGAGCAGTTCTTC
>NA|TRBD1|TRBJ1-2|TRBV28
CASSLPDRAHGYTF
TGTGCCAGCAGTCTCCCGGACAGGGCCCATGGCTACACCTTC
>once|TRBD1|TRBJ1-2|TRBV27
CASSLLAGGYGYTF
TGTGCCAGCAGTTTATTAGCAGGGGGCTATGGCTACACCTTC
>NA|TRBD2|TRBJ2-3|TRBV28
CASSPGTSGYGDTQYF
TGTGCCAGCAGCCCCGGGACTAGCGGCTATGGGGATACGCAGTATTTT
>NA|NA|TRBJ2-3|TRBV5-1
CASTLREMDTQYF
TGCGCCAGCACACTTCGGGAGATGGATACGCAGTATTTT
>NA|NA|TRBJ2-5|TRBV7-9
CASRYIPQGETQYF
TGTGCCAGCAGGTATATCCCGCAGGGTGAGACCCAGTACTTC
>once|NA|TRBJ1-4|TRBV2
CASSAGAGEKLFF
TGTGCCAGCAGCGCGGGGGCAGGGGAAAAACTGTTTTTT
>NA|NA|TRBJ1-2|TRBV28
CASRQGNYGYTF
TGTGCCAGCAGGCAGGGGAACTATGGCTACACCTTC
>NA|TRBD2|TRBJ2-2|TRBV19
CASRTSFYTGELFF
TGTGCCAGTCGGACTAGCTTTTACACCGGGGAGCTGTTTTTT
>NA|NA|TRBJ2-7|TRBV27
CASSSTGRRQYF
TGTGCCAGCAGTTCCACCGGACGCCGGCAGTACTTC
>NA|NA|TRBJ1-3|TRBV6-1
CASSEGQAISGNTIYF
TGTGCCAGCAGTGAAGGACAGGCAATCTCTGGAAACACCATATATTTT
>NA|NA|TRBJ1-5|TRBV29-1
CSAKLGGGQPQHF
TGCAGCGCCAAACTCGGGGGAGGGCAGCCCCAGCATTTT
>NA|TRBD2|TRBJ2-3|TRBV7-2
CASSLAPGLTSNTQYF
TGTGCCAGCAGCTTAGCCCCGGGACTAACCTCCAATACGCAGTATTTT
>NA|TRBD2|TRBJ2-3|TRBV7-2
CASSYRTGTSVPDTQYF
TGTGCCAGCAGCTACAGGACAGGGACTAGCGTCCCAGATACGCAGTATTTT
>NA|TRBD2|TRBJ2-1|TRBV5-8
CASSPGTSEYNEQFF
TGTGCCAGCAGCCCCGGGACTAGCGAATACAATGAGCAGTTCTTC
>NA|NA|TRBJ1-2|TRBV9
CASSVGQGENYGYTF
TGTGCCAGCAGCGTAGGGCAGGGAGAAAACTATGGCTACACCTTC
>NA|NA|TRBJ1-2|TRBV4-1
CASSQGGKGKKSDGYTF
TGCGCCAGCAGCCAAGGGGGAAAGGGGAAAAAATCGGATGGCTACACCTTC
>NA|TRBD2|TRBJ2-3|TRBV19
CASSINLAGTDTQYF
TGTGCCAGTAGTATAAATCTAGCGGGCACAGATACGCAGTATTTT
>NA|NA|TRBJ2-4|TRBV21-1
CASSKALMGEGTSGRRNIQYF
TGTGCCAGCAGCAAAGCGCTGATGGGTGAGGGGACTAGCGGGAGGAGGAACATTCAGTACTTC
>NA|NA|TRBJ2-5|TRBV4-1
CASSQGYGRMQETQYF
TGCGCCAGCAGCCAAGGTTATGGCAGGATGCAAGAGACCCAGTACTTC
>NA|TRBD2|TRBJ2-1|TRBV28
CASSSQELAGIYNEQFF
TGTGCCAGCAGTTCGCAAGAACTAGCGGGAATCTACAATGAGCAGTTCTTC
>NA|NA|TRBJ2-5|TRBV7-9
CASSALGTETQYF
TGTGCCAGCAGCGCATTAGGGACGGAGACCCAGTACTTC
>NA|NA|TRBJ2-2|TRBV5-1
CASSLRGTPGTSTPTGELFF
TGCGCCAGCAGCTTGAGGGGGACACCCGGGACTTCCACCCCCACCGGGGAGCTGTTTTTT
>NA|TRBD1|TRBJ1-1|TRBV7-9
CASSAQGDTEAFF
TGTGCCAGCAGCGCTCAGGGGGACACTGAAGCTTTCTTT
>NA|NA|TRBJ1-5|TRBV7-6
CASSLLEGQPQHF
TGTGCCAGCAGCCTCCTCGAAGGCCAGCCCCAGCATTTT
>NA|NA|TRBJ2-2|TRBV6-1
CASSVWAGELFF
TGTGCCAGCAGTGTTTGGGCCGGGGAGCTGTTTTTT
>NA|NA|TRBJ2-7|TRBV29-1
CSVVRGREQYF
TGCAGCGTTGTCAGGGGCCGAGAGCAGTACTTC
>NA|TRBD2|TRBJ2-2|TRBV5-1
CASSPAGTSGRERNTGELFF
TGCGCCAGCAGCCCCGCCGGGACTAGCGGGAGGGAAAGGAACACCGGGGAGCTGTTTTTT
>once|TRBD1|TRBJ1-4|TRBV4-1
CASKQTGRNEKLFF
TGCGCCAGCAAACAGACAGGGCGTAATGAAAAACTGTTTTTT